The T cell receptor beta chain described here comes from a study of blood T cell repertoires in COVID-19. Study-wide background: COVID-19 samples collected from the United States, Italy and Spain covered acute and convalescent phases. PBMCs, B-cell-depleted T cells, or T cells were the source of the cDNA or gDNA that made up the material.

Authors' methods: Estimation of nucleated cell counts was performed using reference gene primer amplification. Clones were read by immunoSEQ multiplex PCR, and TCRdb kept only the in-frame ones, dropping some. V and J calls and clone size are those listed in that table; D and trimming were worked out from the DNA. The data hold a few hundred thousand clones, with 90% observed a single time. A Seattle source enrolled patients during active infection and followed them longitudinally. The TCR originated in a woman aged 55-69 years with COVID-19, enrolled during active disease. Material: peripheral blood.

The chain's CDR3 is CASSIWGTQNTGELFF. The CDR3 region has the DNA TGTGCCAGTAGTATCTGGGGGACTCAGAACACCGGGGAGCTGTTTTTT. The rearrangement uses TRBV19 and TRBJ2-2; D is perhaps TRBD2 (6 bases). The CDR3 consists of 16 residues. V dropped 3 bases and J dropped 1 base, with 12 bases sitting between them. Germline values: CDR1 LNHDA, CDR2 SQIVND (reference sequence).